Shown below are 21 T cell receptor beta chains from a single sample sequenced in a study of shared clonotypes between healthy human individuals. The assay was immunoSEQ multiplex PCR, and TCRdb's table has in-frame clones only and misses some. The table lists over a million clones, about 98.5% of them singletons. Sequenced sample: naive CD4+ T cells sorted from blood. Specified subset: CD45RA+ positively selected. These receptors were collected from a man aged 30 to 45 in good health.

This chain joins TRBV9 and TRBJ2-7; 8 nucleotides align to TRBD2. J lost 2 bases, V lost 4 bases, and 8 bases had no gene match. The CDR3 is made up of 15 amino acids. CDR1 is SGDLS and CDR2 is YYNGEE in the germline V gene. Written as DNA, the CDR3 is TGTGCCAGCAGCCCATCAACGGGAGGGCCCTACGAGCAGTACTTC. Its translation: CASSPSTGGPYEQYF. The variable domain in full, with the rest retrieved from reference TRBV9 and TRBJ2-7, is DSGVTQTPKHLITATGQRVTLRCSPRSGDLSVYWYQQSLDQGLQFLIQYYNGEERAKGNILERFSAQQFPDLHSELNLSSLELGDSALYFCASSPSTGGPYEQYFGPGTRLTVT.

The chain combines TRBV15 with TRBJ2-7, with D unresolved. Germline V gives CDR1 LNHNV, CDR2 YYDKDF (reference sequence). CDR3 length equals 16 residues. V was trimmed by 4 bases and J by 5 bases, leaving 21 bases between them. The chain's CDR3 is CATSKTPRSGYDEQYF. The CDR3 DNA sequence: TGTGCCACCAGCAAAACCCCCCGGTCAGGTTATGACGAGCAGTACTTC. Using reference TRBV15 and TRBJ2-7 for the parts outside the CDR3, the full variable domain is DAMVIQNPRYQVTQFGKPVTLSCSQTLNHNVMYWYQQKSSQAPKLLFHYYDKDFNNEADTPDNFQSRRPNTSFCFLDIRSPGLGDTAMYLCATSKTPRSGYDEQYFGPGTRLTVT.

This chain joins TRBV27 and TRBJ2-7; D uncertain. CDR1 MNHEY and CDR2 SMNVEV come from the germline V gene (reference sequence). There are 14 residues in the CDR3. Trimming took off 6 bases at V and 6 bases at J, with 18 bases between the two ends. The CDR3 DNA reads as TGTGCCAGCAGCCCATGGGAACACCGTTTCGAGCAGTACTTC. As protein: CASSPWEHRFEQYF.

This chain joins TRBV12-5 and TRBJ2-1; 13 bases agree with TRBD2. The CDR3 runs 15 residues. Looked up from germline, CDR1 is LGHNT and CDR2 is FRNRAP. Trimming removed 3 bases from V and 8 bases from J; junction bases left unmatched: 4. CDR3 coding DNA: TGTGCTAGTGGTTTAGGACTAGCGGGAGTTTATGAGCAGTTCTTC. Translating it yields CASGLGLAGVYEQFF.

This clone showed up just once. The chain joins TRBV5-1 to TRBJ2-3; 9 bases are shared with TRBD2. Germline CDR1 SGHRS, CDR2 YFSETQ. This CDR3 is 14 amino acids long. Trimming removed 2 bases from V and 4 bases from J; junction bases left unmatched: 2. Here the CDR3 reads CASSFSGSADTQYF. For the CDR3, the DNA is TGCGCCAGCAGCTTTAGCGGGAGCGCAGATACGCAGTATTTT.

This chain connects TRBV15 to TRBJ2-3; no definite D call. This CDR3 is 17 amino acids long. Germline CDR1 LNHNV, CDR2 YYDKDF (reference sequence). Trimming stripped 1 base from V and 0 bases from J, with 14 bases between. The CDR3 DNA is TGTGCCACCAGCAGAGTTAGGAGCGCCTCTAGCACAGATACGCAGTATTTT. Protein sequence: CATSRVRSASSTDTQYF.

The gene calls are TRBV2 and TRBJ2-1; TRBD1 aligns across 8 bases. CDR1 is SNHLY and CDR2 is FYNNEI in the germline V gene. CDR3 length equals 13 residues. The junction had 8 bases not matched to a gene; V was cut back by 6 bases and J by 10 bases. This chain's CDR3 is CASSYRTGGEQFF. The CDR3 DNA is TGTGCCAGCAGCTACCGAACAGGGGGGGAGCAGTTCTTC.

The V call is TRBV18, the J call TRBJ1-1, with 7 positions matching TRBD1. Losses at the gene ends were 5 bases for V and 0 bases for J; bases not matched to a gene: 3. The CDR3 extends over 14 amino acids. Germline CDR1 and CDR2: KGHSH and LQKENI. CDR3 nucleotides: TGTGCCAGCTCAGGGACAGAGATGAACACTGAAGCTTTCTTT. This translates into CASSGTEMNTEAFF.

The chain is built from TRBV7-3 and TRBJ2-7, with 8 nucleotides matching TRBD1. After removal of 4 bases from V and 6 bases from J, the junction contained 14 bases not matched to a gene. CDR3 length equals 16 residues. CDR1 and CDR2 from the germline V gene are SGHTA and FQGTGA. In nucleotides, the CDR3 is TGTGCCAGCAGCTCTTTCCTGACAGGGGTTGTGACCGAGCAGTACTTC. Amino acids: CASSSFLTGVVTEQYF.

J is TRBJ2-3 and V is TRBV10-1, with 11 bases aligning to TRBD2. The CDR3 loop spans 15 amino acids. V shed 4 bases, J shed 3 bases, and the junction held 3 bases outside the gene matches. The germline V gene encodes CDR1 WNHNN and CDR2 SYGVQD (reference sequence). For the CDR3, the DNA is TGCGCCAGCAGTGGCGCTAGCGGGAGGACAGATACGCAGTATTTT. Its translation: CASSGASGRTDTQYF.

This chain connects TRBV18 to TRBJ2-5; D call uncertain. The CDR3 consists of 13 residues. V lost 4 bases and J 5 bases, leaving 11 bases between the germline ends. The germline V gene has CDR1 KGHSH and CDR2 LQKENI. The CDR3 here is CASSLNSDETQYF. The CDR3 DNA follows: TGTGCCAGCTCACTCAACTCGGACGAGACCCAGTACTTC. The variable domain in full, completed from reference TRBV18 and TRBJ2-5, reads NAGVMQNPRHLVRRRGQEARLRCSPMKGHSHVYWYRQLPEEGLKFMVYLQKENIIDESGMPKERFSAEFPKEGPSILRIQQVVRGDSAAYFCASSLNSDETQYFGPGTRLLVL.

The V call is TRBV29-1, the J call TRBJ2-7; D is undetermined. The V gene lost 2 bases and the J gene lost 0 bases, with 11 bases spanning the gap. From germline, CDR1 is SQVTM and CDR2 ANQGSEA. The CDR3 contains 14 residues. The CDR3 protein is CSVETDFSSYEQYF. CDR3 sequence (DNA): TGCAGCGTTGAAACAGACTTCTCCTCCTACGAGCAGTACTTC.

The chain has TRBV5-4 and TRBJ2-7; no clear D. Germline V gives CDR1 SGHNT, CDR2 YYREEE (reference sequence). This CDR3 contains 13 residues. V was shortened by 0 bases and J by 2 bases, with 6 bases between the two germline ends. CDR3: CASSLGLTYEQYF. For the CDR3, the DNA is TGTGCCAGCAGCTTGGGACTGACCTACGAGCAGTACTTC. The full variable domain, with the rest looked up from reference TRBV5-4 and TRBJ2-7, is ETGVTQSPTHLIKTRGQQVTLRCSSQSGHNTVSWYQQALGQGPQFIFQYYREEENGRGNFPPRFSGLQFPNYSSELNVNALELDDSALYLCASSLGLTYEQYFGPGTRLTVT.

This rearrangement joins TRBV5-8 to TRBJ2-7, with D possibly TRBD1 on 5 matching bases. The CDR3 sequence is 13 residues long. The V gene's germline CDR1 is SGHTS and CDR2 YDEGEE. Trimming removed 0 bases at V and 5 bases at J, with 9 bases between. CDR3 residues: CASSLGPRDEQYF. Written as DNA, the CDR3 is TGTGCCAGCAGCTTGGGCCCCAGGGACGAGCAGTACTTC.

DNA for the CDR3: TGCAGCGGGGGCCTGGGGCAGTTCTTC. This gives the protein CSGGLGQFF. The chain has TRBV29-1 and TRBJ2-1; the D gene is possibly TRBD1 (5 bases). The germline V gene encodes CDR1 SQVTM and CDR2 ANQGSEA. V lost 7 bases to trimming and J lost 12 bases, with 10 bases between them. The CDR3 is made up of 9 amino acids.

The V call is TRBV6-5, the J call TRBJ2-2; D ambiguous. Trimming left V 5 bases short and J 0 bases short, with 7 bases between. Germline V lookup: CDR1 MNHEY, CDR2 SVGAGI. This CDR3 comprises 14 residues. This chain's CDR3 is CASSLLANTGELFF. In nucleotides, the CDR3 is TGTGCCAGCAGTCTTCTGGCGAACACCGGGGAGCTGTTTTTT.

V gene TRBV7-2 combines with J gene TRBJ2-1, with 10 bases lining up with TRBD1. J was trimmed by 4 bases and V by 4 bases; bases with no gene match: 4. CDR3 length: 15 amino acids. From germline, CDR1 is SGHTA and CDR2 FQGNSA. DNA for the CDR3: TGTGCCAGCAGCTACCGGGACAGGGGTTACAATGAGCAGTTCTTC. Translating it yields CASSYRDRGYNEQFF.

The V and J genes are TRBV6-5 and TRBJ2-3; possibly TRBD2 for D (6 bases). V dropped 2 bases and J dropped 2 bases, with 14 bases sitting between them. This CDR3 is built from 16 residues. Germline V gene sequence: CDR1 MNHEY, CDR2 SVGAGI. The CDR3 protein is CASSYHSGSDTDTQYF. The CDR3 bases are TGTGCCAGCAGTTACCATAGCGGTTCTGACACAGATACGCAGTATTTT.

The chain links TRBV9 to TRBJ2-1; no clear D gene. The CDR3 contains 15 residues. From germline, CDR1 is SGDLS and CDR2 YYNGEE. Trimming cost V 0 bases and J 8 bases, with 15 bases left between them. The CDR3: CASSVGSTYDDEQFF. DNA of the CDR3: TGTGCCAGCAGCGTAGGTAGCACTTATGATGATGAGCAGTTCTTC.

Only one count was recorded for this clone. The chain uses TRBV11-2 and TRBJ2-3; a weak D match, TRBD2 (6 bases). The CDR3 length is 17 residues. The V gene's germline CDR1 is SGHAT and CDR2 FQNNGV. V was pared by 4 bases and J by 2 bases, with 19 bases between. Written as DNA, the CDR3 is TGTGCCAGCAGCTATAAAATAGCGGAACTCTTCACAGATACGCAGTATTTT. This codes for CASSYKIAELFTDTQYF.

The chain employs TRBV6-1 and TRBJ2-2, with 11 bases lining up with TRBD2. The CDR3 is 16 amino acids. V lost 4 bases and J lost 5; bases outside the gene matches: 6. Germline V gene data show CDR1 as MNHNS and CDR2 as SASEGT. Written as DNA, the CDR3 is TGTGCCAGCAGTGGGGGACTAGCGGTGGGGACCGGGGAGCTGTTTTTT. Residues: CASSGGLAVGTGELFF.